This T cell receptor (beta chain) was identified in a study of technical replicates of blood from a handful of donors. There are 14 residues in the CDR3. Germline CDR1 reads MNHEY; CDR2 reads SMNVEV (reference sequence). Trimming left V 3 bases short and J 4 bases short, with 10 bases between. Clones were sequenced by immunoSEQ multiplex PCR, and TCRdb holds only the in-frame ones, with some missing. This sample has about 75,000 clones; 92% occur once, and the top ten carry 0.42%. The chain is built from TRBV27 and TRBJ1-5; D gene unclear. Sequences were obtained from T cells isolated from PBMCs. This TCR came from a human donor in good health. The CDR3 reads CASSFRPENQPQHF. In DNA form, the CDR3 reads TGTGCCAGCAGTTTCAGGCCCGAGAATCAGCCCCAGCATTTT.